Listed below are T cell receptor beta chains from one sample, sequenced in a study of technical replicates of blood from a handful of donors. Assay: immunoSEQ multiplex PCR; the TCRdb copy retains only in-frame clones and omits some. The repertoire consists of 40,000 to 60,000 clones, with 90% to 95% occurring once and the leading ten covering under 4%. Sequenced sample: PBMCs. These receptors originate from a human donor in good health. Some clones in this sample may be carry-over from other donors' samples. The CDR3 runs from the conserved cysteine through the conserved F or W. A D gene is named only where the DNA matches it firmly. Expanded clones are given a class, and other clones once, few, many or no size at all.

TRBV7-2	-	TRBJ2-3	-	TGTGCCAGCAGCTTACGACAGAGCACAGATACGCAGTATTTT	CASSLRQSTDTQYF
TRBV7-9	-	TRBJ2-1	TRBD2	TGTGCCAGCAGCACCCCGGGGGGCTCCTACAATGAGCAGTTCTTC	CASSTPGGSYNEQFF
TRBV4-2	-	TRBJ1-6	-	TGTGCCAGCAGCCAAGCTGGAGGACCCTATAATTCACCCCTCCACTTT	CASSQAGGPYNSPLHF
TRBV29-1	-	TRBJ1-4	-	TGCAGCGCATCCGGGACAACTAATGAAAAACTGTTTTTT	CSASGTTNEKLFF
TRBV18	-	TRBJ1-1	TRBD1	TGTGCCAGCTCACTGGGACAGGGATTCAACACTGAAGCTTTCTTT	CASSLGQGFNTEAFF
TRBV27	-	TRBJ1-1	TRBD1	TGTGCCAGCAGTTTAATGGGCAGGGGGCACACTGAAGCTTTCTTT	CASSLMGRGHTEAFF
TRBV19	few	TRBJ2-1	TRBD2	TGTGCCAGTACCACAAAATCCGGCGGGAGGCCCAGTGAGCAGTTCTTC	CASTTKSGGRPSEQFF
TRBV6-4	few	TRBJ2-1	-	TGTGCCAGCTCTTTAGCGGCTTACAATGAGCAGTTCTTC	CASSLAAYNEQFF
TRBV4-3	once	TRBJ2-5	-	TGCGCCAGCAGCCAAGGGAGGGTTCAAGAGACCCAGTACTTC	CASSQGRVQETQYF
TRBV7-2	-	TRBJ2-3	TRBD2	TGTGCCAGCAGCCCTAGCGGGGGGGCGATAGATACGCAGTATTTT	CASSPSGGAIDTQYF
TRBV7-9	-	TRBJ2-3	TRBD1	TGTGCCAGCAGCCAGGGGGTTATTAGGGATACGCAGTATTTT	CASSQGVIRDTQYF
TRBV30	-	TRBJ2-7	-	TGTGCCTGGAGTAGGGGGGGCACCACCCACGAGCAGTACTTC	CAWSRGGTTHEQYF
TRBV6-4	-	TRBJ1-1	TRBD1	TGTGCCAACCGGGACAGGAACACTGAAGCTTTCTTT	CANRDRNTEAFF
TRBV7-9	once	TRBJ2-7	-	TGTGCCAGCAGCTTAGCGGCCGGCACGACATACGAGCAGTACTTC	CASSLAAGTTYEQYF